Only a few counts were recorded for the clone carrying this T cell receptor beta chain. Its antigen is undetermined. PCR employed 60 Vbeta and 13 Jbeta primers. The method was immunoSEQ multiplex PCR; TCRdb's version includes in-frame clones alone and lacks a portion of them. In the table there are about 150,000 clones, 65% to 85% of which are singletons. These data belong to a study of cytomegalovirus exposure and HLA in healthy donors. Findings and limits, study-wide: Rare TCR sequences predominated, though certain public TCRs were found in many donors.

This CDR3 spans 13 amino acids. CDR1 is SGHRS and CDR2 is YFSETQ in the germline V gene. The V and J ends lost 6 bases and 2 bases respectively, with 11 bases between them. This receptor was obtained from a man in his late teens or twenties in good health and CMV-seronegative. V usage is TRBV5-1 and J usage is TRBJ1-1; no clear D. The sequenced sample was PBMCs. DNA of the CDR3: TGCGCCAGCAAAACAGAGATTAACACTGAAGCTTTCTTT. Protein sequence: CASKTEINTEAFF.